This TCR beta chain was captured by sequencing in a study of T cells in Graves' hyperthyroidism and ophthalmopathy (dated by TCRdb to the late 2010s). Background for the entire study: Peripheral blood was sampled at the time of initial diagnosis, prior to any treatment. For training and testing, the 80 to 100 patients in the discovery cohort were randomly divided in a 7:3 ratio. TCR V-J signatures able to tell the groups apart were searched for in a discovery cohort of more than 90 patients, of whom more than 40 had Graves' ophthalmopathy and roughly 57 had stable Graves' hyperthyroidism. An independent validation cohort of around 19 hyperthyroidism patients and roughly 16 patients who later progressed to ophthalmopathy tested prospective prediction of ophthalmopathy. Once sampling was done, hyperthyroidism patients were given methimazole at a starting dose of 30 mg daily, whereas ophthalmopathy patients were given high-dose intravenous methylprednisolone. The paper reports TCR Vbeta CDR3 sequencing of approximately 140 peripheral blood samples: approximately 41 ophthalmopathy, fewer than 80 hyperthyroidism and approximately 17 progressor patients. The study also compared thyroid tissue and blood T-cell repertoires from more than 5 Graves' hyperthyroidism patients.

Concerning this clonotype itself: It lacks a known antigen. Per-base quality was not reported, and no clone a single base away is much larger than it.

The TCR beta CDR3 regions were amplified from RNA transcripts. The first round of RT-PCR for the TCR CDR3 was performed with the HTBI primer set and the Qiagen OneStep RT-PCR kit. A second multiplex PCR round built the libraries, followed by size selection and purification. Paired-end sequencing of the libraries was performed with 100 bp reads on an Illumina HiSeq2000. Turning to the authors' computational methods: Raw data were processed with SOAPnuke, discarding reads with adapters, uncalled bases, mean Phred below 15, or no exact constant-primer or identifier match. COPE v1.2.5 was used to merge the high-quality paired reads, and each unique nucleotide sequence was defined as a clonotype. MiTCR v1.1 was used to align clonotypes to the IMGT TRBV, TRBD and TRBJ reference segments. The analysis was restricted to V-J combinations with a frequency above 0.0001, which together covered over 99% of the repertoires. A TCS score was defined as the ratio of F50 (clonal expansion) to E x V (chaos), with BLOSUM62-based TCRdist applied between CDR3 peptides within each V-J. Welch's t-statistics and random forest reduced roughly 540 V-J features to roughly 13, which were used in a naive Bayes classifier (R e1071). TCRdb trimmed the raw reads at Q25, called clones with MiXCR and kept productive beta chains. Here each entry gathers all rows of one CDR3 protein and keeps the most common genes and DNA. These V and J calls are TCRdb output, not the study's own analysis. Here the sample has over 450,000 distinct CDR3 sequences; approximately 15% occur a single time. Clones ranked in the top ten supply roughly 17% of the sample.

Overall study outcomes, separate from this receptor: No statistical method was used to fix the sample size in advance, and group allocation was not hidden from the investigators. In validation, progression to ophthalmopathy was predicted by the model with approximately 67% sensitivity and just over 72% specificity, a median of about 6.8 months before onset. A model built on a 13 V-J signature distinguished ophthalmopathy from stable hyperthyroidism, reaching over 85% sensitivity and 81.08% specificity in cross-validation and 80%/75% in testing. Blood samples also contained most of the expanded thyroid clonotypes (frequency above 0.001), which suggests that blood repertoires may reflect thyroid immune responses.

Stable Graves' hyperthyroidism was defined as no progression to ophthalmopathy during 18 months of follow-up. The hyperthyroidism patients were between 18 and 65 years old and newly diagnosed, with a disease duration of less than 2 months. Any patient with an uncontrolled infection, another autoimmune disease, pregnancy or lactation was excluded. Diagnoses were based on clinical symptoms, serum thyroxine and TRAb, thyroid ultrasound and orbital computed tomography. PBMCs were isolated from about 9 ml of fresh peripheral blood by Ficoll-Paque density gradient centrifugation. Total RNA was extracted with Trizol reagent, and quality was checked on an Agilent 2100 Bioanalyzer. Sample: blood. The receptor was derived from a woman under 30 with Graves' hyperthyroidism.

The nucleotide sequence reads TGTGCCAGTAGTCGGACAGGGTACACTGAAGCTTTCTTT. Its coded protein is CASSRTGYTEAFF. The rearranged chain carries TRBV19 and TRBJ1-1; the central 8 bases match TRBD1. Trimmed from V: 5 bases; trimmed from J: 3 bases; junction bases lacking a gene match: 2. The germline V gene (reference sequence) supplies CDR1 LNHDA and CDR2 SQIVND. From cysteine to phenylalanine, the CDR3 is 13 amino acids long. Only the CDR3 region is kept as DNA, spanning 39 bases read in frame from base 1.